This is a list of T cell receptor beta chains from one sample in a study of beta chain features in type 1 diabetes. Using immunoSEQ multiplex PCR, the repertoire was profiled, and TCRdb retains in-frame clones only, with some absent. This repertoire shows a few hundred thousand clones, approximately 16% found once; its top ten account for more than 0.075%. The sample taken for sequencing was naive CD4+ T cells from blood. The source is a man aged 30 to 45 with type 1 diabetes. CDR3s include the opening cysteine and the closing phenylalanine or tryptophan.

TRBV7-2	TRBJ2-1	CASSLTSGKRVEQFF
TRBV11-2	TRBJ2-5	CASSFQETQYF
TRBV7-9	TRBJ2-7	CASSLAWSEQLYEQYF
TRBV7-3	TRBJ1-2	CASSQDRDAYGYTF
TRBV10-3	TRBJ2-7	CAISPQDPSSYEQYF
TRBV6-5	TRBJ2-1	CASSSDRDTNEQFF
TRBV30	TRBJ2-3	CAWNVVPDTQYF
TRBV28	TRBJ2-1	CAGTSGRAGNNEQFF
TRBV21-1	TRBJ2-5	CASSARRQNQETQYF
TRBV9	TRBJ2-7	CASSAGGYEQYF
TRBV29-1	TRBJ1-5	CSVLISGNSNQPQHF
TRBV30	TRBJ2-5	CAWYQGTSGSGTQYF
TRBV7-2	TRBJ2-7	CASTPRLGLAGGEQYF
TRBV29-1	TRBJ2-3	CSVTDGTDTQYF
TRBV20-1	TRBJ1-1	CSAGSGTEAFF
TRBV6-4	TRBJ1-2	CASSGGIHNYGYTF
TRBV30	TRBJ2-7	CAWSARVYRQYF
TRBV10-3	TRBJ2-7	CAINPGTGIYEQYF
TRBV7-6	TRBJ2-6	CASSLATAGANVLTF
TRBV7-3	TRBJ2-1	CASSSPGQGYNEQFF
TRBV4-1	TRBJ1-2	CASSQPTQGHYGYTF
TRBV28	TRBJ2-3	CASSSSGGDTQYF
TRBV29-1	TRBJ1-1	CSVERQGRTEAFF
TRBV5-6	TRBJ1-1	CASNPQGEPGTAEAFF
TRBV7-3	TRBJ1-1	CASSLSRIDTEAFF
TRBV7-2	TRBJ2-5	CASSLVGGETQYF
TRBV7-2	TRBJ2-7	CASSPFPREQYF
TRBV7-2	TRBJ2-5	CASSLVGGETQYF
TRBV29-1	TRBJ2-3	CSVEYGADTQYF
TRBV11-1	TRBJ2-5	CASSSVDQETQYF
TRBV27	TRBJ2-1	CASSLFRREGEQFF
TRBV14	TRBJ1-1	CASSQTDQRAFF